These 16 T cell receptor beta chains were all obtained from the same sample, sequenced in a study of blood T cell repertoires in COVID-19. Measured with immunoSEQ multiplex PCR; TCRdb has only the in-frame clones, and not every one. The data show roughly 290,000 clones, about 87% seen once. The sample taken for sequencing was peripheral blood. Receptors were obtained from a woman aged 50 to 60 who had recovered from COVID-19.

This clone was seen more than once but under ten times. The V gene is TRBV5-6, the J gene TRBJ1-1; D gene ambiguous. The CDR3 totals 15 residues. Per germline, CDR1 SGHDT and CDR2 YYEEEE. V lost 4 bases to trimming and J lost 0 bases, with 13 bases between them. The CDR3 loop is CASSPGAGVNTEAFF. The DNA for the CDR3 is TGTGCCAGCAGCCCCGGCGCGGGAGTGAACACTGAAGCTTTCTTT.

V usage is TRBV5-4 and J usage is TRBJ1-2; 8 bases agree with TRBD1. This CDR3 is built from 14 residues. V lost 4 bases and J lost 8; bases outside the gene matches: 10. Germline assignment: CDR1 SGHNT and CDR2 YYREEE (reference sequence). The CDR3 DNA reads as TGTGCCAGCAGCGTCGGACAGGGAACGGAAGGCTACACCTTC. Protein product: CASSVGQGTEGYTF.

The chain carries TRBV30 and TRBJ2-1, with TRBD2 matching over 9 bases. The germline gives CDR1 GTSNPN, CDR2 SVGIG (reference sequence). The CDR3 contains 14 residues. For the CDR3, the DNA is TGTGCGCTAGCGGGGCTGAGCTCCTACAATGAGCAGTTCTTC. It specifies CALAGLSSYNEQFF. The full variable domain, completed using reference TRBV30 and TRBJ2-1, is SQTIHQWPATLVQPVGSPLSLECTVEGTSNPNLYWYRQAAGRGLQLLFYSVGIGQISSEVPQNLSASRPQDRQFILSSKKLLLSDSGFYLCALAGLSSYNEQFFGPGTRLTVL.

V is TRBV28 and J is TRBJ1-2, with 8 bases aligning to TRBD1. Losses at the gene ends were 2 bases for V and 4 bases for J; bases not matched to a gene: 9. This CDR3 comprises 16 residues. Germline assignment: CDR1 MDHEN and CDR2 SYDVKM. CDR3 in amino acids: CASSLAGTGTIYGYTF. As DNA, the CDR3 is TGTGCCAGCAGTTTAGCAGGGACAGGAACAATCTATGGCTACACCTTC.

The chain employs TRBV7-6 and TRBJ1-4; no definite D call. V was clipped by 6 bases and J by 5 bases, with 10 bases between them. Germline V lookup: CDR1 SGHVS, CDR2 FNYEAQ. The CDR3 covers 13 residues. This CDR3 reads CASSPDFNEKLFF. The CDR3, as DNA: TGTGCCAGCAGTCCGGACTTCAATGAAAAACTGTTTTTT.

The rearrangement links TRBV6-1 to TRBJ2-1; TRBD2 aligns across 7 bases. The trim removed 1 base at V and 4 bases at J, leaving 7 bases unmatched. Looked up from germline, CDR1 is MNHNS and CDR2 is SASEGT. The CDR3 length is 16 residues. This CDR3 is CASSEEQGGGYNEQFF. Here the CDR3 DNA reads TGTGCCAGCAGTGAAGAACAAGGCGGGGGTTACAATGAGCAGTTCTTC.

This clone was seen once. The genes are TRBV19 and TRBJ2-7; D may be TRBD1 (6 bases). The CDR3 has 14 residues. V shed 6 bases and J shed 1 base, with 13 bases lying between them. Germline assignment: CDR1 LNHDA and CDR2 SQIVND (reference sequence). CDR3: CASREQGVSYEQYF. The CDR3 nucleotides read TGTGCCAGTAGGGAACAGGGAGTTTCCTACGAGCAGTACTTC.

The rearrangement uses TRBV6-5 and TRBJ1-2; D perhaps matches TRBD1 (6 bases). The CDR3 contains 15 residues. The V end was cut by 6 bases, the J end by 2 bases, with 16 bases between. Germline assignment: CDR1 MNHEY and CDR2 SVGAGI. DNA for the CDR3: TGTGCCAGCAGCCCCCGTTCACAGGGAAACTATGGCTACACCTTC. Protein sequence: CASSPRSQGNYGYTF.

The J gene is TRBJ2-1, the V gene TRBV30; the match to TRBD2 covers 7 bases. The CDR3 has 13 residues. With V trimmed by 3 bases and J by 9 bases, 8 bases remained unmatched. CDR1 is GTSNPN and CDR2 is SVGIG in the germline V gene (reference sequence). The CDR3 DNA is TGTGCCTGGAGCCGACTAGCTCTCGGTGAGCAGTTCTTC. Translated, it gives CAWSRLALGEQFF. The whole variable domain, filled in from reference TRBV30 and TRBJ2-1, reads SQTIHQWPATLVQPVGSPLSLECTVEGTSNPNLYWYRQAAGRGLQLLFYSVGIGQISSEVPQNLSASRPQDRQFILSSKKLLLSDSGFYLCAWSRLALGEQFFGPGTRLTVL.

This clone was seen only a few times. The chain recombines TRBV4-3 with TRBJ2-7; 12 bases are shared with TRBD2. The CDR3 contains 15 residues. From germline, CDR1 is LGHNA and CDR2 YSLEER. V trimming: 2 bases; J trimming: 5 bases; junction bases outside the gene matches: 4. The CDR3 loop reads CASSQTSGRFDEQYF. The CDR3 DNA reads TGCGCCAGCAGCCAAACTAGCGGGAGGTTCGACGAGCAGTACTTC.

This clone has a single count. This chain joins TRBV30 and TRBJ2-5; 8 bases map to TRBD2. This CDR3 is built from 13 residues. In germline, CDR1 is GTSNPN, CDR2 SVGIG (reference sequence). Trimming cost V 3 bases and J 4 bases; bases outside gene matches: 4. DNA for the CDR3: TGTGCCTGGAGGACCGGGGGGGTAGAGACCCAGTACTTC. This encodes CAWRTGGVETQYF.

This clone was observed a single time. The V and J genes are TRBV28 and TRBJ2-7; TRBD1 matches 8 bases. V lost 7 bases to trimming and J lost 4 bases; unmatched junction nucleotides: 15. The germline V gene encodes CDR1 MDHEN and CDR2 SYDVKM. The CDR3 totals 16 residues. The CDR3 bases are TGTGCCAGCACAAACATGCCCCGGACAGGGAGATACGAGCAGTACTTC. Protein sequence: CASTNMPRTGRYEQYF.

The chain links TRBV10-2 to TRBJ1-1; 9 bases are a match to TRBD1. CDR3 length equals 14 residues. The V segment lost 7 bases and the J segment 3 bases; nucleotides outside the gene matches: 6. Germline V gene sequence: CDR1 WSHSY, CDR2 SAAADI. CDR3 sequence reads: CASTRQGGDTEAFF. CDR3 coding DNA: TGCGCCAGCACTCGACAGGGGGGGGACACTGAAGCTTTCTTT.

This chain joins TRBV3-1 (or the pseudogene TRBV3-2) and TRBJ2-7; TRBD2 matches 8 bases. With V trimmed by 11 bases and J by 4 bases, 10 bases remained unmatched. The V gene's germline CDR1 is LGHDT and CDR2 YNNKEL (reference sequence). The CDR3 covers 13 residues. In DNA, the CDR3 is TGTGCCTCGGCTGTCGGGGGGGCGTACGAGCAGTACTTC. As protein: CASAVGGAYEQYF.

The genes are TRBV5-1 and TRBJ2-2; a weak D match, TRBD2 (6 bases). Per germline, CDR1 SGHRS and CDR2 YFSETQ. V lost 4 bases to trimming and J lost 8 bases, with 9 bases between them. This CDR3 has 12 amino acids. CDR3 region: CASSTTSGELFF. Here the CDR3 DNA reads TGCGCCAGCAGCACGACTAGTGGGGAGCTGTTTTTT.

The chain recombines TRBV6-5 with TRBJ1-4; TRBD1 aligns across 7 bases. The germline gives CDR1 MNHEY, CDR2 SVGAGI. The CDR3 extends over 14 amino acids. With 5 bases clipped from V and 5 bases from J, the junction kept 5 bases outside the gene matches. The CDR3 nucleotides read TGTGCCAGCAGTCGGGACAGAAGAAATGAAAAACTGTTTTTT. This codes for CASSRDRRNEKLFF.